These 9 T cell receptor beta chains were all obtained from the same sample, sequenced in a study of CD8+ T cells in alopecia areata. Sample treatment: oral pan-JAK inhibitor, 5-10 mg twice daily. RNA was isolated and reverse transcribed to cDNA, the sequencing template. Profiling relied on immunoSEQ multiplex PCR, and the TCRdb table lists in-frame clones only, not all of them. This table holds about 200,000 clones, roughly 60% found once. The material was CD4+ T cells sorted from blood, obtained at week 24, from a patient treated with tofacitinib. The receptor set was obtained from a human donor with alopecia areata.

This clone occurred once. This chain links TRBV25-1 with TRBJ2-7; 7 bases match TRBD1. In germline, CDR1 is MGHDK, CDR2 SYGVNS. CDR3 size: 15 residues. The V and J ends lost 0 bases and 6 bases, in that order; junction bases with no gene match: 8. The chain's CDR3 is CASSEYVGQSSEQYF. CDR3 nucleotides: TGTGCCAGCAGTGAATATGTGGGACAGAGTTCCGAGCAGTACTTC.

This clone has only a few counts. The rearrangement joins TRBV10-3 to TRBJ2-3; D may correspond to TRBD1 or TRBD2 (5 bases each). Trimming pared 8 bases from V and 6 bases from J, leaving 12 bases between. Germline loops: CDR1 ENHRY, CDR2 SYGVKD. CDR3 length equals 12 residues. CDR3 coding DNA: TGTGCCATCGGAAGGGGACCTGATACGCAGTATTTT. Its protein product is CAIGRGPDTQYF.

As concerns this clone: Within the sample, other DNA sequences also encode this same CDR3. The chain carries TRBV29-1 and TRBJ2-7, with 8 bases aligning to TRBD1. V gave up 3 bases and J gave up 2 bases; unmatched junction bases: 0. The germline CDR1 and CDR2 sequences are SQVTM and ANQGSEA. CDR3 length equals 12 residues. CDR3 amino acids: CSVEGQAYEQYF. In DNA, the CDR3 is TGCAGCGTTGAGGGACAGGCCTACGAGCAGTACTTC.

This clone has only a few counts. This chain joins TRBV25-1 and TRBJ2-1, with unresolved D. V lost 6 bases and J lost 1, with 16 bases in between. CDR3 length: 16 amino acids. Germline V CDR1 and CDR2: MGHDK, SYGVNS. The CDR3 nucleotides are TGTGCCAGCAGCCGTCTTAAGGGTTCATCCTACAATGAGCAGTTCTTC. As protein: CASSRLKGSSYNEQFF.

This chain links TRBV27 with TRBJ1-1, with a possible D match to TRBD1 (5 bases). Germline loops: CDR1 MNHEY, CDR2 SMNVEV (reference sequence). The CDR3 runs to 13 residues. Trimming took off 4 bases at V and 1 base at J, with 7 bases between the two ends. CDR3 sequence reads: CASSWGTNTEAFF. The DNA of the CDR3 is TGTGCCAGCAGTTGGGGCACGAACACTGAAGCTTTCTTT.

The V gene is TRBV9, the J gene TRBJ1-1; D unclear. Looked up from germline, CDR1 is SGDLS and CDR2 is YYNGEE. The CDR3 has 12 residues. Deletions cut 3 bases from V and 7 bases from J, with 10 bases between. As DNA, the CDR3 is TGTGCCAGCAGCGCCCTTGGTGGTGAAGCTTTCTTT. Amino acids: CASSALGGEAFF. Full variable domain (missing parts from reference TRBV9 and TRBJ1-1): DSGVTQTPKHLITATGQRVTLRCSPRSGDLSVYWYQQSLDQGLQFLIQYYNGEERAKGNILERFSAQQFPDLHSELNLSSLELGDSALYFCASSALGGEAFFGQGTRLTVV.

The chain recombines TRBV5-6 with TRBJ2-3, with D maybe TRBD2 (6 bases). The CDR3 consists of 15 residues. Trimming cost V 4 bases and J 1 base, with 13 bases left between them. Germline CDR1 is SGHDT and CDR2 is YYEEEE. The CDR3 sequence is CASSLRGGGTDTQYF. Here the CDR3 DNA reads TGTGCCAGCAGCCTGCGGGGCGGGGGCACAGATACGCAGTATTTT.

The chain is built from TRBV29-1 and TRBJ2-7, with D possibly TRBD2 on 7 matching bases. V was pared by 4 bases and J by 0 bases, with 16 bases between. This CDR3 region has 15 residues. The germline V gene has CDR1 SQVTM and CDR2 ANQGSEA. The CDR3 sequence is CSVARGGGYSYEQYF. The CDR3 DNA reads TGCAGCGTTGCCCGAGGCGGGGGCTACTCCTACGAGCAGTACTTC.

This clone was detected only a few times. The gene calls are TRBV7-9 and TRBJ2-7; 7 bases fit TRBD2. The CDR3 consists of 14 residues. In germline, CDR1 is SEHNR, CDR2 FQNEAQ (reference sequence). Germline trimming cut 2 bases from V and 5 bases from J; bases unmatched to any gene: 6. CDR3 loop: CASSLSGGRDEQYF. The CDR3 coding sequence is TGTGCCAGCAGCTTATCGGGAGGTCGGGACGAGCAGTACTTC.